This entry is about one T cell receptor (beta chain). Its cognate antigen is unknown. The PCR ran on 60 Vbeta and 13 Jbeta primers. The table came from immunoSEQ multiplex PCR; TCRdb's copy has only in-frame clones and leaves some out. The table lists approximately 30,000 clones, with about 2.1% in the top ten. The CDR3 extends over 15 amino acids. J lost 1 base, V lost 4 bases, and 3 bases had no gene match. Germline assignment: CDR1 LGHNA and CDR2 YSLEER. These data originate in a study of cytomegalovirus exposure and HLA in healthy donors. Study conclusions and caveats: A prior analysis recorded that most TCR beta V segments were productive about 87% or about 30% of the time. According to the study, roughly 180 TCR beta chains were cytomegalovirus-associated.

The chain carries TRBV4-3 and TRBJ1-4, with 7 positions matching TRBD1. This clonotype was sampled from a woman in her forties in good health and CMV-seropositive. Sequenced material: PBMCs. Here the CDR3 reads CASSLYRGTNEKLFF. CDR3 DNA sequence: TGCGCCAGCAGCCTATACAGGGGAACTAATGAAAAACTGTTTTTT.